Each of the 10 T cell receptor beta chains below was sequenced from the same sample in a study of glioma-infiltrating T cells after dendritic cell vaccination. Assay: immunoSEQ multiplex PCR; the TCRdb copy retains only in-frame clones and omits some. The sample shows fewer than 85,000 clones, roughly 82% of them seen only once. This specimen consisted of blood, obtained before dendritic cell vaccination. The receptors here all came from a human donor with glioblastoma.

This clone was seen more than once but under ten times. This chain connects TRBV19 to TRBJ1-3; D is ambiguous. V was shortened by 7 bases and J by 0 bases, with 10 bases between the two germline ends. Per germline, CDR1 LNHDA and CDR2 SQIVND (reference sequence). The CDR3 runs to 14 residues. DNA for the CDR3: TGTGCCAGTAAGGCGGGGTTCTCTGGAAACACCATATATTTT. It encodes CASKAGFSGNTIYF.

This chain links TRBV11-2 with TRBJ1-3; D is undetermined. The CDR3 is 15 residues long. Per germline, CDR1 SGHAT and CDR2 FQNNGV. Trimming shortened V by 1 base and J by 0 bases, and 7 bases separated the two germline ends. CDR3 nucleotide sequence: TGTGCCAGCAGCTTAGTTGGCCTCTCTGGAAACACCATATATTTT. As protein: CASSLVGLSGNTIYF.

This clone is a singleton in its sample. This chain joins TRBV5-1 and TRBJ1-2, with 8 bases matching TRBD1. Germline trimming cut 4 bases from V and 2 bases from J; bases unmatched to any gene: 4. Per germline, CDR1 SGHRS and CDR2 YFSETQ. The CDR3 sequence is 14 residues long. The CDR3 protein is CASSLGQGNYGYTF. CDR3 DNA: TGCGCCAGCAGCCTAGGACAGGGAAACTATGGCTACACCTTC.

The chain carries TRBV27 and TRBJ2-1, with 7 bases fitting TRBD2. Germline CDR1 is MNHEY and CDR2 is SMNVEV (reference sequence). The ends lost 6 bases at V and 7 bases at J; junction bases unmatched: 6. The CDR3 has 13 residues. The CDR3 protein is CASSVFSGNEQFF. In DNA, the CDR3 is TGTGCCAGCAGCGTCTTTAGCGGGAATGAGCAGTTCTTC.

V and J are TRBV27 and TRBJ1-5; 9 bases are shared with TRBD1. Germline-derived CDR1 and CDR2 are MNHEY and SMNVEV (reference sequence). Germline trimming cut 5 bases from V and 6 bases from J; bases unmatched to any gene: 11. This CDR3 comprises 16 residues. DNA for the CDR3: TGTGCCAGCAGTCACCTTGGACAGGGGATACGTCAGCCCCAGCATTTT. It yields the protein CASSHLGQGIRQPQHF.

This chain joins TRBV7-2 and TRBJ2-3; a possible D gene is TRBD2 (5 bases). Germline assignment: CDR1 SGHTA and CDR2 FQGNSA. The CDR3 is 16 residues long. The ends were cut back, 10 bases at V and 0 bases at J, with 20 bases in the middle. The CDR3 bases are TGTGCCACCTCGCTATTTAACGGGAAGAGCACAGATACGCAGTATTTT. Translating gives CATSLFNGKSTDTQYF.

This chain uses TRBV5-1 with TRBJ1-1, with a weak D call TRBD1 (5 bases). Trimming left V 0 bases short and J 3 bases short, with 9 bases between. This CDR3 has 14 amino acids. Germline V gene data show CDR1 as SGHRS and CDR2 as YFSETQ. As DNA, the CDR3 is TGCGCCAGCAGCTTGGACGGGGGGGACACTGAAGCTTTCTTT. Translating gives CASSLDGGDTEAFF.

This chain connects TRBV30 to TRBJ1-5; 9 bases map to TRBD1. CDR1 GTSNPN and CDR2 SVGIG come from the germline V gene (reference sequence). The J segment lost 5 bases and the V segment lost 2 bases, leaving 13 bases of the junction unmatched. The CDR3 has 17 amino acids. CDR3 loop: CAWSTGTGRLSHQPQHF. The CDR3 nucleotides read TGTGCCTGGAGTACAGGGACAGGGCGGTTAAGTCATCAGCCCCAGCATTTT. The whole variable domain, remainder taken from reference TRBV30 and TRBJ1-5, is SQTIHQWPATLVQPVGSPLSLECTVEGTSNPNLYWYRQAAGRGLQLLFYSVGIGQISSEVPQNLSASRPQDRQFILSSKKLLLSDSGFYLCAWSTGTGRLSHQPQHFGDGTRLSIL.

The chain couples TRBV7-6 to TRBJ2-7, with D perhaps matching TRBD1 (6 bases). There are 13 residues in the CDR3. V lost 0 bases and J lost 3, with 6 bases in between. The germline V gene has CDR1 SGHVS and CDR2 FNYEAQ. In nucleotides, the CDR3 is TGTGCCAGCAGCTTAGCCAGGGGCTACGAGCAGTACTTC. It is translated as CASSLARGYEQYF.

V usage is TRBV6-5 and J usage is TRBJ1-3, with D unresolved. CDR1 is MNHEY, CDR2 SVGAGI, per germline. The CDR3 covers 14 residues. Trimming took off 2 bases at V and 3 bases at J, with 8 bases between the two ends. This chain's CDR3 is CASSYAGFGNTIYF. The DNA for the CDR3 is TGTGCCAGCAGTTACGCGGGCTTTGGAAACACCATATATTTT.